Below are 20 T cell receptor beta chains sequenced from a single sample in a study of T-cell reconstitution after alpha-beta-depleted transplantation in children. For TCRbeta, the library was prepared with unique molecular identifiers. One entry per CDR3 protein, called by TCRdb with MiXCR from the PCR reads. The table records roughly 120,000 distinct CDR3 sequences, around 10% of them present only once. This specimen consisted of PBMCs, obtained before TCRalphabeta/CD19-depleted stem cell transplant. The receptors derive from a boy younger than 10 with acute lymphoblastic leukemia, due to receive a stem cell transplant.

This chain connects TRBV20-1 to TRBJ2-5; D is possibly TRBD1 or TRBD2 (6 bases each). Trimming pared 5 bases from V and 0 bases from J, leaving 16 bases between. Per germline, CDR1 DFQATT and CDR2 SNEGSKA (reference sequence). There are 15 residues in the CDR3. DNA of the CDR3: TGCAGTGCTCCCCGAGGGGGGACCGACCAAGAGACCCAGTACTTC. Its translation is CSAPRGGTDQETQYF.

This clonotype was seen more than once but under ten times. The chain is built from TRBV10-3 and TRBJ2-7; TRBD2 matches 9 bases. CDR1 ENHRY and CDR2 SYGVKD come from the germline V gene. This CDR3 comprises 13 residues. V was pared by 0 bases and J by 11 bases, with 5 bases of the junction left unmatched. CDR3 amino acids: CAISESSSGKEYF. The CDR3 DNA sequence: TGTGCCATCAGTGAGTCGTCTAGCGGGAAGGAGTACTTC.

The chain recombines TRBV20-1 with TRBJ1-2; a possible D gene is TRBD1 (5 bases). Germline CDR1 and CDR2: DFQATT and SNEGSKA (reference sequence). Trimming cost V 0 bases and J 7 bases, with 15 bases left between them. This CDR3 is 14 amino acids long. CDR3 residues: CSAREGLRVAGYTF. The CDR3 region has the DNA TGCAGTGCTAGAGAGGGACTGCGAGTGGCTGGCTACACCTTC.

The chain uses TRBV19 and TRBJ1-1; D might be TRBD1 (5 bases). Per the germline V gene, CDR1 is LNHDA and CDR2 is SQIVND (reference sequence). The CDR3 runs 16 residues. V was pared by 6 bases and J by 4 bases, with 21 bases between. CDR3 DNA sequence: TGTGCCAGTAGCGTAGCCGGGGCTCAACTCGTCACTGAAGCTTTCTTT. This sequence encodes CASSVAGAQLVTEAFF.

This clonotype was recorded at least ten times. The CDR3 bases are TGTGCCAGCAGTATACAACTAGCGGGGCTCAACAATGAGCAGTTCTTC. Encoded protein: CASSIQLAGLNNEQFF. The chain combines TRBV28 with TRBJ2-1, with 10 bases matching TRBD2. V lost 5 bases, J lost 5 bases, and 9 bases stayed unmatched. The CDR3 is made up of 16 amino acids. Germline values: CDR1 MDHEN, CDR2 SYDVKM.

This clonotype has a handful of counts. The rearrangement links TRBV5-1 to TRBJ2-3, with 15 bases aligning to TRBD2. CDR1 and CDR2 from the germline V gene are SGHRS and YFSETQ. The CDR3 loop spans 17 amino acids. The J segment lost 2 bases and the V segment lost 4 bases, leaving 5 bases of the junction unmatched. CDR3 coding DNA: TGCGCCAGCAGCCCGGGACTAGCGGGAGGTTTCACAGATACGCAGTATTTT. It specifies CASSPGLAGGFTDTQYF.

V is TRBV9 and J is TRBJ1-2; no definite D call. The CDR3 extends over 14 amino acids. Germline-derived CDR1 and CDR2 are SGDLS and YYNGEE. V gave up 2 bases and J gave up 5 bases, with 13 bases separating them. Written as DNA, the CDR3 is TGTGCCAGCAGCGTTGGGAGGGTGCCTTATGGCTACACCTTC. Translation: CASSVGRVPYGYTF.

The rearrangement links TRBV6-1 to TRBJ1-2; 8 bases line up with TRBD1. This CDR3 has 13 amino acids. Germline assignment: CDR1 MNHNS and CDR2 SASEGT. V was clipped by 7 bases and J by 0 bases; unmatched bases: 1. CDR3: CASKQGANYGYTF. Here the CDR3 DNA reads TGTGCCAGCAAACAGGGGGCTAACTATGGCTACACCTTC.

In its sample, this clonotype was seen a few times. The rearrangement joins TRBV7-9 to TRBJ1-5; the D gene is possibly TRBD1 (5 bases). This CDR3 comprises 17 residues. V dropped 1 base and J dropped 2 bases, with 15 bases sitting between them. Germline V gene data show CDR1 as SEHNR and CDR2 as FQNEAQ (reference sequence). The CDR3 region has the DNA TGTGCCAGCAGCTTAGGCGTAGGGGAGGGTGGCAATCAGCCCCAGCATTTT. Translating gives CASSLGVGEGGNQPQHF.

This clonotype has at least ten counts. The chain combines TRBV5-1 with TRBJ2-6; TRBD1 matches 8 bases. The CDR3 sequence is 18 residues long. V trimming: 4 bases; J trimming: 0 bases; junction bases outside the gene matches: 9. Germline CDR1 SGHRS, CDR2 YFSETQ. CDR3 region: CASSVYRGENSGANVLTF. The CDR3 DNA is TGCGCCAGCAGCGTGTACAGGGGGGAAAACTCTGGGGCCAACGTCCTGACTTTC. The full variable domain, with the rest looked up from reference TRBV5-1 and TRBJ2-6, is KAGVTQTPRYLIKTRGQQVTLSCSPISGHRSVSWYQQTPGQGLQFLFEYFSETQRNKGNFPGRFSGRQFSNSRSEMNVSTLELGDSALYLCASSVYRGENSGANVLTFGAGSRLTVL.

This clonotype was seen many times. The V gene is TRBV12-3 or TRBV12-4, the J gene TRBJ2-1; a possible D gene is TRBD2 (6 bases). The germline V and J ends were trimmed by 3 bases and 7 bases, with 13 bases remaining between them. This CDR3 is 14 amino acids long. The CDR3 region is CASSLGGIKNEQFF. CDR3 nucleotides: TGTGCCAGCAGTTTGGGAGGAATTAAGAATGAGCAGTTCTTC.

This clonotype was counted ten times or more. The chain carries TRBV7-9 and TRBJ2-3; D is ambiguous. CDR3 length equals 12 residues. Between the trimmed V and J ends, which lost 5 bases and 6 bases, there was a span of 9 bases. Germline V gene data show CDR1 as SEHNR and CDR2 as FQNEAQ (reference sequence). The CDR3 coding sequence is TGTGCCAGCAGCCAAAGACCGGATACGCAGTATTTT. Amino acids: CASSQRPDTQYF.

This clonotype came up many times. CDR3 amino acids: CASSLMTGGAETQYF. The DNA of the CDR3 is TGTGCCAGCAGCTTAATGACAGGGGGCGCGGAGACCCAGTACTTC. The chain has TRBV7-9 and TRBJ2-5, with TRBD1 matching 10 bases. J gave up 5 bases and V 2 bases, and 5 bases lay outside the gene matches. The CDR3 has 15 residues. CDR1 and CDR2 from the germline V gene are SEHNR and FQNEAQ (reference sequence). The full variable domain, completed using reference TRBV7-9 and TRBJ2-5, is DTGVSQNPRHKITKRGQNVTFRCDPISEHNRLYWYRQTLGQGPEFLTYFQNEAQLEKSRLLSDRFSAERPKGSFSTLEIQRTEQGDSAMYLCASSLMTGGAETQYFGPGTRLLVL.

The rearrangement joins TRBV20-1 to TRBJ1-2, with D uncertain. The CDR3 loop spans 12 amino acids. Germline V gives CDR1 DFQATT, CDR2 SNEGSKA (reference sequence). V was cut by 4 bases and J by 0 bases, with 6 bases left in between. For the CDR3, the DNA is TGCAGTGCTACTGAAGCTAACTATGGCTACACCTTC. It specifies CSATEANYGYTF.

This clonotype was recorded many times. This chain uses TRBV12-3 or TRBV12-4 with TRBJ1-5; 8 bases match TRBD1. The CDR3 sequence is 14 residues long. The V gene end was trimmed by 6 bases and the J gene end by 4 bases; junction bases not matched to a gene: 5. The CDR3 loop is CASSLQGDNQPQHF. The CDR3 DNA reads as TGTGCCAGCAGCCTACAGGGGGATAATCAGCCCCAGCATTTT.

This clonotype appeared many times. The chain recombines TRBV5-1 with TRBJ2-5; no reliable D call. Trimming removed 1 base from V and 1 base from J, with 14 bases in between. CDR1 SGHRS and CDR2 YFSETQ come from the germline V gene. The CDR3 runs 16 residues. CDR3 nucleotides: TGCGCCAGCAGCTTGAGTCCCCAGGTTGGCCAAGAGACCCAGTACTTC. As protein: CASSLSPQVGQETQYF. The entire variable domain, with the rest obtained from reference TRBV5-1 and TRBJ2-5, is as follows: KAGVTQTPRYLIKTRGQQVTLSCSPISGHRSVSWYQQTPGQGLQFLFEYFSETQRNKGNFPGRFSGRQFSNSRSEMNVSTLELGDSALYLCASSLSPQVGQETQYFGPGTRLLVL.

The chain links TRBV20-1 to TRBJ1-5; TRBD1 aligns across 8 bases. After removal of 5 bases from V and 5 bases from J, the junction contained 8 bases not matched to a gene. This CDR3 is built from 14 residues. Germline V gene data show CDR1 as DFQATT and CDR2 as SNEGSKA (reference sequence). The CDR3 DNA reads as TGCAGTGCTCTTAGACAGGGGAGCGATCAGCCCCAGCATTTT. Amino acids: CSALRQGSDQPQHF.

This clonotype has a count of ten or more. V usage is TRBV12-3 or TRBV12-4 and J usage is TRBJ2-7; 10 bases line up with TRBD1. The V gene end was trimmed by 5 bases and the J gene end by 7 bases; junction bases not matched to a gene: 8. The CDR3 contains 14 residues. In DNA, the CDR3 is TGTGCCAGCAGTCTCGGGACAGGGGCGAGGGAGCAGTACTTC. Translated, it gives CASSLGTGAREQYF.

In this sample, this clonotype turned up many times. The chain recombines TRBV7-3 with TRBJ2-1; weak D call: TRBD2 (6 bases). CDR1 and CDR2 from the germline V gene are SGHTA and FQGTGA. This CDR3 region has 15 residues. V was pared by 4 bases and J by 8 bases, with 18 bases between. This CDR3 reads CASSSQGLSDDEQFF. The CDR3 DNA reads as TGTGCCAGCAGCTCCCAAGGACTAAGCGACGATGAGCAGTTCTTC.

The rearrangement uses TRBV5-1 and TRBJ2-2; D may be TRBD1 or TRBD2 (5 bases each). V gave up 0 bases and J gave up 9 bases, with 12 bases separating them. There are 14 residues in the CDR3. Germline assignment: CDR1 SGHRS and CDR2 YFSETQ. In DNA form, the CDR3 reads TGCGCCAGCAGCTTGGGGGACCGAGGAAGGGAGCTGTTTTTT. Translation gives CASSLGDRGRELFF.